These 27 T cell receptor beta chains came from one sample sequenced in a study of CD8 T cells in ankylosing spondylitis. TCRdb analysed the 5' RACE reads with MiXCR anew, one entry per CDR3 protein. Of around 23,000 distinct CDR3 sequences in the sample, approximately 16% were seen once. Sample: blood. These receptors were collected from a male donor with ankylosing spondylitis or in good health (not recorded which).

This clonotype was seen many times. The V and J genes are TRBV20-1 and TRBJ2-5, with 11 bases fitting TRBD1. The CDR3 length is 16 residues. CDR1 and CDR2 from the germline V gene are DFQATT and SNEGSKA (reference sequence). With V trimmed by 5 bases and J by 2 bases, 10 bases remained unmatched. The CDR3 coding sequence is TGCAGTGCTGGGACAGGGGGAATTGGTGGGCAAGAGACCCAGTACTTC. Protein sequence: CSAGTGGIGGQETQYF.

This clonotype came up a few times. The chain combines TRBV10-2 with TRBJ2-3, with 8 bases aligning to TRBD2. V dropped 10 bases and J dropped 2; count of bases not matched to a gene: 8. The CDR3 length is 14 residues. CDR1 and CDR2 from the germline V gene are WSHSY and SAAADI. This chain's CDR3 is CATPTSENTDTQYF. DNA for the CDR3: TGCGCCACCCCGACTAGCGAGAACACAGATACGCAGTATTTT.

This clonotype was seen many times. The CDR3 DNA reads as TGCAGCCTAAAAAAGACAGGGGGCTACAATGAGCAGTTCTTC. It encodes CSLKKTGGYNEQFF. The rearrangement uses TRBV20-1 and TRBJ2-1; 9 nucleotides agree with TRBD1. The CDR3 extends over 14 amino acids. The germline CDR1 and CDR2 sequences are DFQATT and SNEGSKA (reference sequence).

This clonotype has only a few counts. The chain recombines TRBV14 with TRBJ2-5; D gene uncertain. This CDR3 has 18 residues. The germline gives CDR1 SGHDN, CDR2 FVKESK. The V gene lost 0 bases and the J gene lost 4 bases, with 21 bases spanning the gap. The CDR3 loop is CASSQELGILKGGETQYF. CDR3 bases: TGTGCCAGCAGCCAAGAATTAGGAATTTTAAAAGGCGGAGAGACCCAGTACTTC. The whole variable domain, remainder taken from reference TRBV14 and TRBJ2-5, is EAGVTQFPSHSVIEKGQTVTLRCDPISGHDNLYWYRRVMGKEIKFLLHFVKESKQDESGMPNNRFLAERTGGTYSTLKVQPAELEDSGVYFCASSQELGILKGGETQYFGPGTRLLVL.

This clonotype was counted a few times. CDR3 sequence: CASSSLDRASYQPQHF. CDR3 coding DNA: TGTGCCAGCAGTTCCCTCGACAGGGCGTCCTATCAGCCCCAGCATTTT. This rearrangement joins TRBV6-2 or TRBV6-3 to TRBJ1-5; 7 bases are shared with TRBD1. Unmatched junction bases numbered 11, after V lost 4 bases and J lost 5 bases. The CDR3 is made up of 16 amino acids. Germline V CDR1 and CDR2: MNHEY, SVGEGT.

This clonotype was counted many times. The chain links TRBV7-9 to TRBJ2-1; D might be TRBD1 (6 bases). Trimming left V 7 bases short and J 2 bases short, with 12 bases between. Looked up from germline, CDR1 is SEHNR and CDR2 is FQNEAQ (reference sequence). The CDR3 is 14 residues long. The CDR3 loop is CASNQDSPYNEQFF. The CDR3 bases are TGTGCCAGCAACCAGGACAGCCCCTACAATGAGCAGTTCTTC.

The DNA of the CDR3 is TGTGCCAGCAGCTTGGGACGCGTGGGTCCAGATACGCAGTATTTT. Its protein product is CASSLGRVGPDTQYF. The chain is built from TRBV5-5 and TRBJ2-3, with D hard to call. Trimming stripped 0 bases from V and 4 bases from J, with 12 bases between. The CDR3 consists of 15 residues. The germline CDR1 and CDR2 sequences are SGHKS and YYEKEE (reference sequence).

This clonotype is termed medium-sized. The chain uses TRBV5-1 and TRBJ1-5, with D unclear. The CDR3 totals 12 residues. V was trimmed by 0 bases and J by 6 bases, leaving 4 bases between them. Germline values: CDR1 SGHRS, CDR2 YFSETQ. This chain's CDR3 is CASSLDGQPQHF. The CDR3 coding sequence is TGCGCCAGCAGCTTGGACGGTCAGCCCCAGCATTTT.

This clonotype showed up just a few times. The CDR3 protein is CASRGDGITNEKLFF. The CDR3 nucleotides are TGTGCCAGCAGGGGGGATGGGATAACTAATGAAAAACTGTTTTTT. The chain is built from TRBV12-3 or TRBV12-4 and TRBJ1-4, with a possible D match to TRBD1 (5 bases). The CDR3 runs 15 residues. Trimming removed 6 bases from V and 1 base from J, with 12 bases in between.

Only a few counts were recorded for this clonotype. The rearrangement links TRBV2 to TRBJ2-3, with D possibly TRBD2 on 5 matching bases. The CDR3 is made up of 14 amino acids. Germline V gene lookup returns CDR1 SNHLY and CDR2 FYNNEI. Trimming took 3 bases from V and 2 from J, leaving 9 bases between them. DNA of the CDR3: TGTGCCAGCAGTGAGGGTCTAGCCACAGATACGCAGTATTTT. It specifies CASSEGLATDTQYF. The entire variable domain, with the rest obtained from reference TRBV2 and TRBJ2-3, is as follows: EPEVTQTPSHQVTQMGQEVILRCVPISNHLYFYWYRQILGQKVEFLVSFYNNEISEKSEIFDDQFSVERPDGSNFTLKIRSTKLEDSAMYFCASSEGLATDTQYFGPGTRLTVL.

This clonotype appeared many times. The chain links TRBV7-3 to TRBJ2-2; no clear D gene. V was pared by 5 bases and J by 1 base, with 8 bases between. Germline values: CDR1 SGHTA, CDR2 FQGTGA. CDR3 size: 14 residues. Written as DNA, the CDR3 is TGTGCCAGCAGCGTAGGCAGGAACACCGGGGAGCTGTTTTTT. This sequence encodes CASSVGRNTGELFF.

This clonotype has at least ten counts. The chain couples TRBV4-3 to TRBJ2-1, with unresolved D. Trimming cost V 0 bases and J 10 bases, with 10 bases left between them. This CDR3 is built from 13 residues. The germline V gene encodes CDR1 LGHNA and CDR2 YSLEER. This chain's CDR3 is CASSQDRSGEQFF. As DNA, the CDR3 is TGCGCCAGCAGCCAAGACAGGTCTGGCGAGCAGTTCTTC.

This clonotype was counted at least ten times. The CDR3, as DNA: TGTGCCAGCAGCCAACCCGGGACTGGATCCTACGAGCAGTACTTC. This codes for CASSQPGTGSYEQYF. The J gene is TRBJ2-7, the V gene TRBV3-1, with a tentative D call TRBD2 (6 bases). Germline CDR1 and CDR2: LGHDT and YNNKEL (reference sequence). This CDR3 spans 15 amino acids. Trimming took off 2 bases at V and 1 base at J, with 12 bases between the two ends.

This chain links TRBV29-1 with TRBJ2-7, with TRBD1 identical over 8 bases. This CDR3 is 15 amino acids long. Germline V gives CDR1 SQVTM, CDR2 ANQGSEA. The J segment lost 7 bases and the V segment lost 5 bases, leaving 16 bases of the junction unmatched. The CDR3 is CSVLGGLLTGEEQYF. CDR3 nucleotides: TGCAGCGTTTTGGGGGGTTTATTGACAGGGGAAGAGCAGTACTTC.

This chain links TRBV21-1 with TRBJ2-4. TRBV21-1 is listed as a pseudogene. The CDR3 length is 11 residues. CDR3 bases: TGTGCCAGTAGTACAGAAAACATTCAGTACTTC. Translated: CASSTENIQYF.

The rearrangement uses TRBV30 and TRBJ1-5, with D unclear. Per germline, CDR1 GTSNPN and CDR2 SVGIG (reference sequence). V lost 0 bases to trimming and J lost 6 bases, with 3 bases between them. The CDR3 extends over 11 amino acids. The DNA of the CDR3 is TGTGCCTGGAGTGTAGGTCAGCCCCAGCATTTT. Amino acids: CAWSVGQPQHF.

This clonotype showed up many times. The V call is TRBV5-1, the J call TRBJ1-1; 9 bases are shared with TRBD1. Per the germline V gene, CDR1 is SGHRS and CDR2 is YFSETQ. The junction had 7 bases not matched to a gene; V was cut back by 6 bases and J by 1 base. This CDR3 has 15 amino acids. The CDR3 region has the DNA TGCGCCAGCACCCCGACAGGGGGTTGGAACACTGAAGCTTTCTTT. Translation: CASTPTGGWNTEAFF.

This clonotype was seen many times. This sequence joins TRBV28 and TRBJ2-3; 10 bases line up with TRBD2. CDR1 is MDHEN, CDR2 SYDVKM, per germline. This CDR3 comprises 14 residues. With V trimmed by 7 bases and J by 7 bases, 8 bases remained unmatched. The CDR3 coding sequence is TGTGCCAGCACCCTAGCGGGGGCCCCCCATACGCAGTATTTT. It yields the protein CASTLAGAPHTQYF.

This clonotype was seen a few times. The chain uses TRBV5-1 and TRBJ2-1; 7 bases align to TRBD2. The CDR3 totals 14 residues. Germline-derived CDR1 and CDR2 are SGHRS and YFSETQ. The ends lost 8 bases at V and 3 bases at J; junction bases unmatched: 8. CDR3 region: CASQPGGIYNEQFF. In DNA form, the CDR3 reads TGCGCCAGTCAACCGGGAGGAATCTACAATGAGCAGTTCTTC. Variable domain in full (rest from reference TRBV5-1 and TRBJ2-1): KAGVTQTPRYLIKTRGQQVTLSCSPISGHRSVSWYQQTPGQGLQFLFEYFSETQRNKGNFPGRFSGRQFSNSRSEMNVSTLELGDSALYLCASQPGGIYNEQFFGPGTRLTVL.

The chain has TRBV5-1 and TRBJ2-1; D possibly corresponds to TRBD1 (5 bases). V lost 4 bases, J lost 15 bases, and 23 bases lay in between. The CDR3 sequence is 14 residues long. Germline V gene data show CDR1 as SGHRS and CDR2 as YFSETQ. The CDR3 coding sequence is TGCGCCAGCAGCGCCGACGTGCAGGGTAACCCGGTGTTCTTC. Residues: CASSADVQGNPVFF. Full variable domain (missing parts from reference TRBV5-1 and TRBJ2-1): KAGVTQTPRYLIKTRGQQVTLSCSPISGHRSVSWYQQTPGQGLQFLFEYFSETQRNKGNFPGRFSGRQFSNSRSEMNVSTLELGDSALYLCASSADVQGNPVFFGPGTRLTVL.

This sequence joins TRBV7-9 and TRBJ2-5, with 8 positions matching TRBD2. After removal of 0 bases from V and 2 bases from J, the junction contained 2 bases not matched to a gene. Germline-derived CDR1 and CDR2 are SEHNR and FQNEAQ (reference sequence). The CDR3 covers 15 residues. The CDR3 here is CASSLALAGQETQYF. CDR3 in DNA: TGTGCCAGCAGCTTAGCTCTAGCGGGTCAAGAGACCCAGTACTTC.

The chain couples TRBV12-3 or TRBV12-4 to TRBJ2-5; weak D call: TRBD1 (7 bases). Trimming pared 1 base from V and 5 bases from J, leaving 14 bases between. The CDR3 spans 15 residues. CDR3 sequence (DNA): TGTGCCAGCAGTTTAGGAGGAGGGGGCCAGGAGACCCAGTACTTC. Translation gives CASSLGGGGQETQYF.

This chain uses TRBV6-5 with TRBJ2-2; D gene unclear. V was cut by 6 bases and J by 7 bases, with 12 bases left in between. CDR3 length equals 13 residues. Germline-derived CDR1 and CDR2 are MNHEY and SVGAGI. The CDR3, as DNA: TGTGCCAGCAGGCCAGATACGGGCGGGGAGCTGTTTTTT. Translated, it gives CASRPDTGGELFF.

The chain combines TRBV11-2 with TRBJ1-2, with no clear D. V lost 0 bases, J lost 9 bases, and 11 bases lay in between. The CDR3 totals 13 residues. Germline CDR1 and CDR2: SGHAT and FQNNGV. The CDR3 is CASSLEVGSSYTF. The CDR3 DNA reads TGTGCCAGCAGCTTAGAAGTTGGTAGTAGCTACACCTTC.

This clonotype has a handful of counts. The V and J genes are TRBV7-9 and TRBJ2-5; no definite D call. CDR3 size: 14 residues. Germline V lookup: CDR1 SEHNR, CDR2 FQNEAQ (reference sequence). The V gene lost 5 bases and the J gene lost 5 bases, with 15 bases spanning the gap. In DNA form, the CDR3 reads TGTGCCAGCAGCCGAGTGGATATATGGGAGACCCAGTACTTC. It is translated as CASSRVDIWETQYF.

CDR3 bases: TGCAGTGCTCAGGCCCCAGGGACCGGGGAGCTGTTTTTT. Protein sequence: CSAQAPGTGELFF. The V gene is TRBV20-1, the J gene TRBJ2-2, with D possibly matching TRBD1 (5 bases). The CDR3 is 13 residues long. The V end lost 5 bases, the J end lost 5 bases, and 12 bases lay between the germline ends. In germline, CDR1 is DFQATT, CDR2 SNEGSKA (reference sequence).

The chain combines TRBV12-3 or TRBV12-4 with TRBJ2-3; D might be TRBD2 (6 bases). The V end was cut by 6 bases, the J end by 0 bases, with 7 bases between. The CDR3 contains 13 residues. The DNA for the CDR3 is TGTGCCAGCAGGGGGGGTAGCACAGATACGCAGTATTTT. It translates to CASRGGSTDTQYF.